These 28 T cell receptor beta chains originate from one sample sequenced in a study of long-term antiretroviral therapy in people with HIV. An immunoSEQ assay, version v3.0, was performed at survey level. Here immunoSEQ multiplex PCR was the method, and the copy in TCRdb shows in-frame clones only, minus some. Of around 33,000 clones in the sample, roughly 85% were seen once. The sequences come from unsorted PBMCs, collected 0.4 years before starting antiretroviral therapy. These receptor sequences come from a man aged 18 to 29 with HIV.

This clone was seen once. The rearrangement uses TRBV6-1 and TRBJ2-7, with 9 bases aligning to TRBD2. This CDR3 contains 15 residues. The V gene's germline CDR1 is MNHNS and CDR2 SASEGT. V trimming: 1 base; J trimming: 0 bases; junction bases outside the gene matches: 1. The CDR3 DNA sequence: TGTGCCAGCAGTGAAGTAGCGGGAGCCTCCTACGAGCAGTACTTC. Protein product: CASSEVAGASYEQYF.

CDR3 protein: CASSQGRTGGTDTQYF. DNA of the CDR3: TGTGCCAGCAGCCAGGGGAGGACAGGAGGCACAGATACGCAGTATTTT. The chain joins TRBV4-2 to TRBJ2-3, with a tentative D call TRBD1 (7 bases). Germline CDR1 LGHNA, CDR2 YNFKEQ. The CDR3 sequence is 16 residues long. Trimming removed 3 bases at V and 1 base at J, with 14 bases between.

This chain joins TRBV9 and TRBJ1-1; possibly TRBD1 for D (6 bases). CDR3 length: 14 residues. Germline V gene lookup returns CDR1 SGDLS and CDR2 YYNGEE. V was cut by 0 bases and J by 1 base, with 7 bases left in between. The CDR3: CASSVEGGNTEAFF. As DNA, the CDR3 is TGTGCCAGCAGCGTAGAAGGGGGGAACACTGAAGCTTTCTTT.

The genes are TRBV28 and TRBJ1-1, with 10 bases fitting TRBD1. This CDR3 is 13 amino acids long. The germline V gene encodes CDR1 MDHEN and CDR2 SYDVKM. With V trimmed by 6 bases and J by 5 bases, 3 bases remained unmatched. CDR3 loop: CASREGQGTEAFF. In DNA form, the CDR3 reads TGTGCCAGCAGGGAGGGACAGGGGACTGAAGCTTTCTTT.

The chain links TRBV27 to TRBJ2-7; TRBD2 aligns across 9 bases. With 5 bases clipped from V and 2 bases from J, the junction kept 7 bases outside the gene matches. CDR1 and CDR2 (germline): MNHEY, SMNVEV (reference sequence). The CDR3 is made up of 15 amino acids. CDR3 in DNA: TGTGCCAGCAGTAAGTCTAGCGGGGCCACCTACGAGCAGTACTTC. Protein product: CASSKSSGATYEQYF.

This clone appeared a single time. This sequence joins TRBV10-3 and TRBJ2-3; D gene uncertain. This CDR3 comprises 12 residues. CDR1 and CDR2 from the germline V gene are ENHRY and SYGVKD. The ends were cut back, 8 bases at V and 5 bases at J, with 11 bases in the middle. In DNA, the CDR3 is TGTGCCATCGGATCCAACGGAGATACGCAGTATTTT. Its protein is CAIGSNGDTQYF.

The V gene is TRBV7-9, the J gene TRBJ2-6, with D uncertain. Germline V gene sequence: CDR1 SEHNR, CDR2 FQNEAQ (reference sequence). The V and J ends lost 3 bases and 0 bases respectively, with 6 bases between them. This CDR3 contains 15 residues. CDR3 region: CASSFYPSGANVLTF. DNA for the CDR3: TGTGCCAGCAGCTTCTACCCCTCTGGGGCCAACGTCCTGACTTTC.

The chain has TRBV5-4 and TRBJ1-4; D gene ambiguous. There are 13 residues in the CDR3. Trimming shortened V by 4 bases and J by 3 bases, and 7 bases separated the two germline ends. In germline, CDR1 is SGHNT, CDR2 YYREEE (reference sequence). The CDR3 loop reads CASSPGANEKLFF. The CDR3 DNA is TGTGCCAGCAGCCCCGGGGCTAATGAAAAACTGTTTTTT.

This clone was counted once. The chain links TRBV27 to TRBJ2-3; 10 bases agree with TRBD2. After removal of 6 bases from V and 2 bases from J, the junction contained 8 bases not matched to a gene. CDR3 length: 16 amino acids. Germline CDR1 MNHEY, CDR2 SMNVEV (reference sequence). The CDR3 DNA reads as TGTGCCAGCAGCCCCGGGACTAGCGCATTCACAGATACGCAGTATTTT. Its translation: CASSPGTSAFTDTQYF.

The CDR3 sequence is CASTGALTYEQYF. CDR3 in DNA: TGTGCCAGCACGGGAGCGCTTACCTACGAGCAGTACTTC. The chain uses TRBV7-9 and TRBJ2-7; a possible D gene is TRBD2 (6 bases). The germline V gene encodes CDR1 SEHNR and CDR2 FQNEAQ (reference sequence). This CDR3 contains 13 residues. The V and J ends lost 7 bases and 2 bases respectively, with 12 bases between them.

V and J are TRBV29-1 and TRBJ1-3; D not resolved. The CDR3 contains 13 residues. Per germline, CDR1 SQVTM and CDR2 ANQGSEA. The V gene lost 6 bases and the J gene lost 3 bases, with 12 bases spanning the gap. As DNA, the CDR3 is TGCAGCGTGGCCGATAGGGATGGAAACACCATATATTTT. Its translation is CSVADRDGNTIYF.

Within the sample, this clone is medium-sized. The J gene is TRBJ1-1, the V gene TRBV7-8, with 9 nucleotides matching TRBD1. The junction had 8 bases not matched to a gene; V was cut back by 5 bases and J by 4 bases. The CDR3 is made up of 15 amino acids. Germline V gene data show CDR1 as SGHVS and CDR2 as FQNEAQ. In DNA, the CDR3 is TGTGCCAGCAGCCCCCGGACAGGGGTATTCACTGAAGCTTTCTTT. Residues: CASSPRTGVFTEAFF.

The rearrangement links TRBV18 to TRBJ1-1; the D is unclear. The germline CDR1 and CDR2 sequences are KGHSH and LQKENI. The CDR3 is 15 residues long. V was trimmed by 0 bases and J by 0 bases, leaving 8 bases between them. The CDR3 here is CASSPPRELNTEAFF. CDR3 nucleotide sequence: TGTGCCAGCTCACCACCGAGGGAGCTGAACACTGAAGCTTTCTTT.

J is TRBJ2-2 and V is TRBV5-4; possibly TRBD2 for D (5 bases). V lost 0 bases, J lost 6 bases, and 9 bases lay in between. Germline assignment: CDR1 SGHNT and CDR2 YYREEE (reference sequence). The CDR3 sequence is 14 residues long. The CDR3 spells CASSLGGAAGELFF. CDR3 DNA: TGTGCCAGCAGCTTGGGGGGAGCGGCCGGGGAGCTGTTTTTT.

This chain joins TRBV5-1 and TRBJ2-3, with D possibly matching TRBD1 (5 bases). V was cut by 4 bases and J by 0 bases, with 9 bases left in between. Germline CDR1 is SGHRS and CDR2 is YFSETQ. The CDR3 is made up of 14 amino acids. The CDR3, as DNA: TGCGCCAGCAGCCCCCGACAGAGCACAGATACGCAGTATTTT. Protein sequence: CASSPRQSTDTQYF.

The chain recombines TRBV12-5 with TRBJ1-2, with D possibly being TRBD1 (5 bases). The V and J ends lost 4 bases and 8 bases respectively, with 20 bases between them. CDR1 and CDR2 (germline): LGHNT, FRNRAP. CDR3 length: 15 residues. The CDR3, as DNA: TGTGCTAGTGGTTCGTCATCCGGGTTTCGGGACGGCTACACCTTC. Encoded protein: CASGSSSGFRDGYTF.

The rearrangement links TRBV5-1 to TRBJ2-5; the match to TRBD1 covers 9 bases. With V trimmed by 0 bases and J by 7 bases, 10 bases remained unmatched. This CDR3 has 16 residues. Germline assignment: CDR1 SGHRS and CDR2 YFSETQ. This chain's CDR3 is CASSLAPGTGIGTQYF. DNA of the CDR3: TGCGCCAGCAGCTTGGCCCCCGGGACAGGGATTGGGACCCAGTACTTC.

This chain connects TRBV12-2 to TRBJ2-4; TRBD2 was called by the table and not checked on the DNA. TRBV12-2 is listed as a pseudogene. The CDR3 is 19 amino acids. The CDR3 region is CASRSRTSGLSPAKNIQYF. The CDR3 DNA sequence: TGTGCAAGTCGCTCCCGGACTAGCGGTCTTTCTCCGGCCAAAAACATTCAGTACTTC.

This clone turned up a few times. CDR3 nucleotides: TGTGCCAGCACGGTCAGAAACACCGGGGAGCTGTTTTTT. It codes for CASTVRNTGELFF. The chain combines TRBV6-1 with TRBJ2-2; D is undetermined. Trimming took off 7 bases at V and 2 bases at J, with 8 bases between the two ends. The CDR3 length is 13 residues. CDR1 MNHNS and CDR2 SASEGT come from the germline V gene.

Only one count was recorded for this clone. The chain combines TRBV5-1 with TRBJ2-2; TRBD2 agrees at 10 bases. This CDR3 is built from 17 residues. Germline values: CDR1 SGHRS, CDR2 YFSETQ. Germline trimming cut 0 bases from V and 1 base from J; bases unmatched to any gene: 3. In DNA, the CDR3 is TGCGCCAGCAGCTTGGGGACTAGCGGACTGAACACCGGGGAGCTGTTTTTT. This encodes CASSLGTSGLNTGELFF.

This clone was observed once. V is TRBV7-9 and J is TRBJ2-7; D is ambiguous. The CDR3 length is 14 residues. Germline V gene lookup returns CDR1 SEHNR and CDR2 FQNEAQ (reference sequence). Trimming removed 5 bases from V and 2 bases from J, with 13 bases in between. DNA of the CDR3: TGTGCCAGCAGCCCCGATCCCGGCCCCTACGAGCAGTACTTC. Protein product: CASSPDPGPYEQYF.

This rearrangement joins TRBV5-6 to TRBJ1-1; D gene uncertain. The CDR3 has 13 residues. Trimming took off 0 bases at V and 5 bases at J, with 8 bases between the two ends. Germline CDR1 is SGHDT and CDR2 is YYEEEE. The CDR3: CASSLEGLTEAFF. The DNA for the CDR3 is TGTGCCAGCAGCTTGGAAGGGTTGACTGAAGCTTTCTTT.

The rearrangement links TRBV7-2 to TRBJ1-2; unclear D gene. Germline V CDR1 and CDR2: SGHTA, FQGNSA. This CDR3 comprises 15 residues. Trimming removed 4 bases from V and 1 base from J, with 13 bases in between. CDR3 sequence reads: CASSSSTGFNYGYTF. CDR3 nucleotide sequence: TGTGCCAGCAGCTCGTCCACCGGATTTAACTATGGCTACACCTTC.

The chain employs TRBV9 and TRBJ2-3; 8 bases line up with TRBD1. The CDR3 contains 14 residues. V dropped 3 bases and J dropped 4; count of bases not matched to a gene: 4. CDR1 is SGDLS, CDR2 YYNGEE, per germline. CDR3 sequence reads: CASSEGTGADTQYF. CDR3 coding DNA: TGTGCCAGCAGCGAAGGGACAGGCGCAGATACGCAGTATTTT.

This clone was detected only a few times. The chain links TRBV11-2 to TRBJ2-7; D gene uncertain. The V end was cut by 4 bases, the J end by 5 bases, with 12 bases between. The germline V gene has CDR1 SGHAT and CDR2 FQNNGV. The CDR3 runs to 13 residues. The CDR3 nucleotides read TGTGCCAGCAGCTCCGATACCCTCGACGAGCAGTACTTC. Protein product: CASSSDTLDEQYF.

The chain has TRBV6-6 and TRBJ1-2; D uncertain. CDR3 length equals 13 residues. Trimming stripped 1 base from V and 8 bases from J, with 11 bases between. Germline CDR1 and CDR2: MNHNY and SVGAGI (reference sequence). CDR3 sequence reads: CASSYLDLPGYTF. DNA of the CDR3: TGTGCCAGCAGTTACTTAGACCTGCCAGGCTACACCTTC.

This clone was detected only a few times. The genes are TRBV19 and TRBJ2-7; D remains ambiguous. Germline V gene lookup returns CDR1 LNHDA and CDR2 SQIVND (reference sequence). This CDR3 region has 12 residues. V was pared by 4 bases and J by 0 bases, with 4 bases between. The CDR3 loop reads CASSRGSYEQYF. In DNA form, the CDR3 reads TGTGCCAGTAGTAGAGGCTCCTACGAGCAGTACTTC. Combining the CDR3 with reference TRBV19 and TRBJ2-7 gives the whole variable domain DGGITQSPKYLFRKEGQNVTLSCEQNLNHDAMYWYRQDPGQGLRLIYYSQIVNDFQKGDIAEGYSVSREKKESFPLTVTSAQKNPTAFYLCASSRGSYEQYFGPGTRLTVT.

The chain employs TRBV30 and TRBJ1-1, with a tentative D call TRBD1 (5 bases). The germline CDR1 and CDR2 sequences are GTSNPN and SVGIG (reference sequence). The CDR3 is 13 residues long. V was clipped by 7 bases and J by 3 bases, with 15 bases between them. CDR3 nucleotide sequence: TGTGCCTTGGACGCAGGGAGGGACACTGAAGCTTTCTTT. Translation gives CALDAGRDTEAFF.